This TCR beta chain is drawn from a study of blood T cells in healthy people across ages. Across the whole study: Through template switching, about one barcoded beta molecule was captured per two T cells, as measured in model experiments.

The use of a sample-barcoded 5' primer and a J-beta primer mix characterized a second PCR of roughly 7 to 12 cycles. A template-switch adaptor containing 12 random nucleotides labeled each cDNA molecule. From the 5' RACE reads, TCRdb called clonotypes with MiXCR, one entry per CDR3 protein. The sample includes 800,000 to 900,000 distinct CDR3 sequences, approximately 65% of them seen just once. Total RNA, at least 5 micrograms per sample, came from PBMCs. Overall study findings and caveats: Long-lived donors carried more naive CD4+ cells and greater diversity than aged donors.

This clonotype was counted once. Its antigen is not known. Germline lookup yields CDR1 MNHEY and CDR2 SVGAGI. This CDR3 spans 16 amino acids. V lost 0 bases, J lost 7 bases, and 15 bases lay in between. The genes are TRBV6-5 and TRBJ1-4, with D perhaps matching TRBD1 (6 bases). Sequencing was done on a sample of blood. The receptor was isolated from a man younger than 45 in good health. The CDR3 DNA reads TGTGCCAGCAGTTACTCTCTTGGGGGGCGCGGTGAAAAACTGTTTTTT. Encoded protein: CASSYSLGGRGEKLFF.